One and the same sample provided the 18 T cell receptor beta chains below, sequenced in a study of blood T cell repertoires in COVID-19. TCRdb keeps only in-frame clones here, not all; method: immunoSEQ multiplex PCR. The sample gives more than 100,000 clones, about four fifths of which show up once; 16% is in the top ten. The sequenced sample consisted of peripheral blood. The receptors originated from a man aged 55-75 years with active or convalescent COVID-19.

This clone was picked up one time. In nucleotides, the CDR3 is TGCGCCAGCAGCCAAGCGGAACAGGGAATCTATCAGCCCCAGCATTTT. Amino acid sequence: CASSQAEQGIYQPQHF. The V and J genes are TRBV4-1 and TRBJ1-5; possible D gene TRBD1, 6 bases. V lost 1 base, J lost 5 bases, and 15 bases lay in between. The length of the CDR3 is 16 residues. Germline lookup yields CDR1 MGHRA and CDR2 YSYEKL.

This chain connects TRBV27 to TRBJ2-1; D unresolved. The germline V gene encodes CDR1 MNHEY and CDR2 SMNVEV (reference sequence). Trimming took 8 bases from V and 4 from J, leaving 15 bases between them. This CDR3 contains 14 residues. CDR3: CASADSDVYNEQFF. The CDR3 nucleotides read TGTGCCAGCGCCGACTCTGACGTATACAATGAGCAGTTCTTC.

CDR3 sequence reads: CASSLAGQAPGYEQYF. DNA of the CDR3: TGCGCCAGCAGCTTGGCGGGACAGGCACCAGGCTACGAGCAGTACTTC. The chain employs TRBV5-1 and TRBJ2-7; 8 bases are shared with TRBD1. The junction had 8 bases not matched to a gene; V was cut back by 0 bases and J by 3 bases. This CDR3 has 16 amino acids. CDR1 and CDR2 (germline): SGHRS, YFSETQ.

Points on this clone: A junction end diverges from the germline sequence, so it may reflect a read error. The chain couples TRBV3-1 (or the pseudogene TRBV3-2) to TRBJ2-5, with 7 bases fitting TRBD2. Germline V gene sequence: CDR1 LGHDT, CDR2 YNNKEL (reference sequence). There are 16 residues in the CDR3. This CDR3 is CAGSREKVSGGETQYF. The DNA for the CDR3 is TGTGCCGGCAGCCGTGAGAAGGTCTCCGGGGGGGAGACCCAGTACTTC.

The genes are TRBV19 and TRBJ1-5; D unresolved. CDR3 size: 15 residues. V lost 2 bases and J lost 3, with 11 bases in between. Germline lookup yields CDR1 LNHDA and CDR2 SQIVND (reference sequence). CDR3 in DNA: TGTGCCAGTAGTATAAGGTCAGGAACCAATCAGCCCCAGCATTTT. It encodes CASSIRSGTNQPQHF.

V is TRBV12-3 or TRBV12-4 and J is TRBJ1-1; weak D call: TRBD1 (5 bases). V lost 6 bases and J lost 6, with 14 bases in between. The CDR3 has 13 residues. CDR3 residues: CASRGGYNAEAFF. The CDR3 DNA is TGTGCCAGCAGGGGGGGGTACAACGCTGAAGCTTTCTTT.

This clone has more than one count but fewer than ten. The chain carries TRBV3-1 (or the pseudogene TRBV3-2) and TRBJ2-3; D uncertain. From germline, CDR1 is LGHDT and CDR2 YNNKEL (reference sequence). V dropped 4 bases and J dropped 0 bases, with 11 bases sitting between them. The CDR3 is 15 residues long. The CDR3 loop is CASSPISLSTDTQYF. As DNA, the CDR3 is TGTGCCAGCAGCCCCATCTCACTAAGCACAGATACGCAGTATTTT.

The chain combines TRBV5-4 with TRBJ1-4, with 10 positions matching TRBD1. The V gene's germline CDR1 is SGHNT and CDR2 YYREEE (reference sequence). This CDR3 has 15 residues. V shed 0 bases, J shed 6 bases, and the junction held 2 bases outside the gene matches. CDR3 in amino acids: CASSLEGTGDEKLFF. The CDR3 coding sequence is TGTGCCAGCAGCTTGGAGGGGACAGGGGATGAAAAACTGTTTTTT.

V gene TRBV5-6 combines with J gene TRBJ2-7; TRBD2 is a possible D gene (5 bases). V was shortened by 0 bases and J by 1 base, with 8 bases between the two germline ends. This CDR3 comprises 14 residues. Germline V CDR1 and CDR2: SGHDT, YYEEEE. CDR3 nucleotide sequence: TGTGCCAGCAGCTTGGTCGGGGAATCCTACGAGCAGTACTTC. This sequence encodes CASSLVGESYEQYF.

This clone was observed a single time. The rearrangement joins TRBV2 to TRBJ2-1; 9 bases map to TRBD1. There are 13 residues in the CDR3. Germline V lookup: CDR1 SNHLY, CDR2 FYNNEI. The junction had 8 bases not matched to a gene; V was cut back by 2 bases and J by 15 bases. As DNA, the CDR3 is TGTGCCAGCAGTGAATTTCAACAGGGGGCGGGGTTCTTC. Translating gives CASSEFQQGAGFF.

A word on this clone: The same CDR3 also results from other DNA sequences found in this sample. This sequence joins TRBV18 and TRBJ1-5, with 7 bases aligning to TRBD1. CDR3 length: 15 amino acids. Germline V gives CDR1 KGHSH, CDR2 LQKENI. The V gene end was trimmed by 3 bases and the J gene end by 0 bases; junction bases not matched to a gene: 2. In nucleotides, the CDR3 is TGTGCCAGCTCACCTACAGGGGATAGCAATCAGCCCCAGCATTTT. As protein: CASSPTGDSNQPQHF.

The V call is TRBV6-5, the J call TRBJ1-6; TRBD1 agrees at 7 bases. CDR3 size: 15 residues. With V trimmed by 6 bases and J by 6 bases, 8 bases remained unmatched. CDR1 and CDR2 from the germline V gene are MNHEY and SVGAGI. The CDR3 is CASRPQGVANSPLHF. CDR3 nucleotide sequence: TGTGCCAGCAGGCCGCAGGGGGTGGCTAATTCACCCCTCCACTTT.

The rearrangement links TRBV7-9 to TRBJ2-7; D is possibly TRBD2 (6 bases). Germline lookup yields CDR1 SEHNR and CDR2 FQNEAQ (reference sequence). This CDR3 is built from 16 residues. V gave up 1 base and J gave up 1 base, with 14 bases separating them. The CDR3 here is CASSLVAGLSSYEQYF. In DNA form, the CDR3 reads TGTGCCAGCAGCTTAGTGGCCGGACTATCTTCCTACGAGCAGTACTTC.

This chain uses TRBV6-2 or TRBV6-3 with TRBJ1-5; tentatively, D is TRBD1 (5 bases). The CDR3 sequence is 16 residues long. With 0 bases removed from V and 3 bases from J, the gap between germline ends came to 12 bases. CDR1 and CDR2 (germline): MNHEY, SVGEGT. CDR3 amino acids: CASSYSGGRTNQPQHF. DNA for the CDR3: TGTGCCAGCAGTTACTCCGGGGGACGGACCAATCAGCCCCAGCATTTT.

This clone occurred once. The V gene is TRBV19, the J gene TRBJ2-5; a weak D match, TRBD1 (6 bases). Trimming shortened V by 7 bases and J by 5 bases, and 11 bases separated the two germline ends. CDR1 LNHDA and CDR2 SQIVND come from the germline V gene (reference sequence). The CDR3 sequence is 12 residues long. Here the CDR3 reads CASMGARETQYF. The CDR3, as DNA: TGTGCCAGTATGGGGGCGCGGGAGACCCAGTACTTC. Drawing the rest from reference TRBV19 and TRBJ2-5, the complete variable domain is DGGITQSPKYLFRKEGQNVTLSCEQNLNHDAMYWYRQDPGQGLRLIYYSQIVNDFQKGDIAEGYSVSREKKESFPLTVTSAQKNPTAFYLCASMGARETQYFGPGTRLLVL.

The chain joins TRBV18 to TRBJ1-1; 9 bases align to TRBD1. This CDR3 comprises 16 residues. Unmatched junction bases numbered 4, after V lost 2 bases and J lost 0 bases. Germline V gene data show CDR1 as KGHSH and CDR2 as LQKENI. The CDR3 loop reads CASSPFGTGMNTEAFF. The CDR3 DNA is TGTGCCAGCTCACCATTTGGGACAGGGATGAACACTGAAGCTTTCTTT.

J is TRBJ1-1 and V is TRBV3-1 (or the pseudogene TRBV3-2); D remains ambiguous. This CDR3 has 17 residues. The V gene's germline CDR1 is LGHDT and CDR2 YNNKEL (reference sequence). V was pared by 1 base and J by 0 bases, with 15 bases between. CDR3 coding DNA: TGTGCCAGCAGCCAAGGCACGGGATCTAACATGAACACTGAAGCTTTCTTT. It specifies CASSQGTGSNMNTEAFF.

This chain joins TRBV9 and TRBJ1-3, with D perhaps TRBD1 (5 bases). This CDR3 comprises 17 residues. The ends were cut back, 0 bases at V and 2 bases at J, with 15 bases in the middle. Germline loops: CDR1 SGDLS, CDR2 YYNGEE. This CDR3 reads CASSVDPGVSAGNTIYF. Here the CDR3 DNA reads TGTGCCAGCAGCGTAGACCCGGGGGTAAGCGCTGGAAACACCATATATTTT.